Shown below are 9 T cell receptor beta chains from a single sample sequenced in a study of spatial heterogeneity in lung cancer. The sample's time point: blood at routine non-recurrence follow-up after resection. Unsorted whole RNA of tumor, nontumor lung or frozen PBMC was sequenced. TCRdb independently ran MiXCR on the 5' RACE reads; one entry per CDR3 protein. The profile shows 51,000 or so distinct CDR3 sequences, under 8% of them singletons. The sample consisted of PBMCs, taken at follow-up. These receptors came from a female donor with early-stage non-small cell lung cancer.

J is TRBJ2-3 and V is TRBV5-1; D ambiguous. The CDR3 loop spans 15 amino acids. Trimming took 2 bases from V and 2 from J, leaving 12 bases between them. Germline-derived CDR1 and CDR2 are SGHRS and YFSETQ. This CDR3 reads CASSFSTDYTDTQYF. The CDR3 coding sequence is TGCGCCAGCAGCTTCTCAACGGATTACACAGATACGCAGTATTTT.

This clonotype appeared a few times. The rearrangement joins TRBV28 to TRBJ1-1, with 7 bases identical to TRBD1. Looked up from germline, CDR1 is MDHEN and CDR2 is SYDVKM. CDR3 length equals 13 residues. The ends lost 6 bases at V and 4 bases at J; junction bases unmatched: 5. CDR3 amino acids: CASRATGVTEAFF. The CDR3 coding sequence is TGTGCCAGCAGAGCAACAGGGGTCACTGAAGCTTTCTTT.

This clonotype was found a few times. The chain recombines TRBV2 with TRBJ2-5; 14 nucleotides match TRBD2. J gave up 5 bases and V 3 bases, and 5 bases lay outside the gene matches. The CDR3 loop spans 16 amino acids. Germline CDR1 is SNHLY and CDR2 is FYNNEI. CDR3 DNA: TGTGCCAGCAGTGAGACTAGCGGGGGGGCCCGGGAGACCCAGTACTTC. Its protein product is CASSETSGGARETQYF.

This clonotype was seen more than once but under ten times. V is TRBV3-1 and J is TRBJ2-1, with D possibly matching TRBD2 (7 bases). CDR1 is LGHDT, CDR2 YNNKEL, per germline (reference sequence). V was clipped by 3 bases and J by 9 bases, with 12 bases between them. The CDR3 consists of 13 residues. The CDR3 bases are TGTGCCAGCAGCCAGGGGGGGCCGGGTGAGCAGTTCTTC. Translated: CASSQGGPGEQFF.

This clonotype has more than one count but fewer than ten. The gene calls are TRBV9 and TRBJ2-1, with no clear D. The CDR3 runs 11 residues. Trimming removed 5 bases from V and 5 bases from J, with 5 bases in between. In germline, CDR1 is SGDLS, CDR2 YYNGEE. CDR3 in DNA: TGTGCCAGCAGATCGGACAATGAGCAGTTCTTC. Translated, it gives CASRSDNEQFF. The full variable domain, rest sourced from reference TRBV9 and TRBJ2-1, is DSGVTQTPKHLITATGQRVTLRCSPRSGDLSVYWYQQSLDQGLQFLIQYYNGEERAKGNILERFSAQQFPDLHSELNLSSLELGDSALYFCASRSDNEQFFGPGTRLTVL.

The chain has TRBV3-1 and TRBJ2-7; D tentatively reads TRBD1 or TRBD2 (5 bases each). The CDR3 runs 14 residues. The germline V gene encodes CDR1 LGHDT and CDR2 YNNKEL (reference sequence). V was pared by 1 base and J by 6 bases, with 13 bases between. The DNA of the CDR3 is TGTGCCAGCAGCCAAGGAGGGGCCCAACGCGAGCAGTACTTC. Protein product: CASSQGGAQREQYF.

In this sample, this clonotype turned up many times. V and J are TRBV7-2 and TRBJ1-5, with TRBD1 matching over 8 bases. This CDR3 contains 14 residues. Germline assignment: CDR1 SGHTA and CDR2 FQGNSA. V dropped 5 bases and J dropped 5; count of bases not matched to a gene: 5. This CDR3 is CASSLGQGDQPQHF. In DNA, the CDR3 is TGTGCCAGCAGCCTAGGACAGGGAGATCAGCCCCAGCATTTT.

The sample holds many counts of this clonotype. CDR3 region: CATSGGRTEAFF. Written as DNA, the CDR3 is TGTGCCACCAGCGGAGGGAGGACTGAAGCTTTCTTT. The chain links TRBV24-1 to TRBJ1-1; no clear D gene. CDR1 KGHDR and CDR2 SFDVKD come from the germline V gene. V lost 7 bases and J lost 5, with 10 bases in between. This CDR3 has 12 residues.

In this sample, this clonotype turned up a few times. The chain uses TRBV6-5 and TRBJ1-6; 10 bases agree with TRBD1. CDR3 length: 15 amino acids. V gave up 3 bases and J gave up 7 bases; unmatched junction bases: 3. Germline V gene lookup returns CDR1 MNHEY and CDR2 SVGAGI. This CDR3 is CASSYRTGGNSPLHF. In nucleotides, the CDR3 is TGTGCCAGCAGTTATAGGACAGGGGGGAATTCACCCCTCCACTTT.